A selection of T cell receptor beta chains follows, all from one sample in a study of cytomegalovirus exposure and HLA in healthy donors. Libraries were prepared by immunoSEQ multiplex PCR; TCRdb keeps only in-frame clonotypes and omits some of them. The data hold roughly 190,000 clones, with around 87% observed a single time. Sequencing was performed on PBMCs. These receptors came from a boy between 2 and 10 years old in good health and CMV-seronegative. The CDR3 runs from the conserved cysteine through the conserved F or W. D genes are given only for firm matches. Size is omitted from some rows. Given values are once, few, many or a class for expanded clones.

J,size,D,V,DNA,CDR3
TRBJ2-3,NA,TRBD1,TRBV13,TGTGCCAGCAGCCGACAGGGGGGAGATACGCAGTATTTT,CASSRQGGDTQYF
TRBJ2-7,NA,TRBD1,TRBV7-6,TGTGCCAGCAGCTCTCAGGGAACAGGGGTGGGCTACGAGCAGTACTTC,CASSSQGTGVGYEQYF
TRBJ1-1,NA,TRBD1,TRBV20-1,TGCAGTGCCCCAGGGGGCGAAGCTTTCTTT,CSAPGGEAFF
TRBJ2-1,NA,NA,TRBV5-1,TGCGAATCTAGGGGCGGTCTGAGCTCCTACAATGAGCAGTTCTTC,CESRGGLSSYNEQFF
TRBJ2-7,NA,NA,TRBV1,TGCACCAGCAGCGGCGGGACAGGGGGCTGCGAGCAGTACTTC,CTSSGGTGGCEQYF
TRBJ1-1,NA,NA,TRBV13,TGTGCCAGCAGCTTAGGCGATTTTGCGATGGACACTGAAGCTTTCTTT,CASSLGDFAMDTEAFF
TRBJ2-1,NA,TRBD2,TRBV9,TGTGCCAGCCGGGGGAGCGGGAACCATGAGCAGTTCTTC,CASRGSGNHEQFF
TRBJ2-7,NA,NA,TRBV7-3,TGTGCCAGCAGCTTAGGGCTAGCTAACGAGCAGTACTTC,CASSLGLANEQYF
TRBJ1-1,once,TRBD1,TRBV29-1,TGCAGCGTCGCCTACTTGATTGGACAGGGAAGAATTGAAGCTTTCTTT,CSVAYLIGQGRIEAFF
TRBJ2-7,NA,TRBD1,TRBV28,TGTGCCAGCAGTTTGATGGGACAGGCGGACTACGAGCAGTACTTC,CASSLMGQADYEQYF
TRBJ2-5,NA,TRBD2,TRBV6-5,TGTGCCAGCAGTTACCGGTGGGGGGGAAAGACCCAGTACTTC,CASSYRWGGKTQYF
TRBJ2-1,NA,NA,TRBV30,TGTGCCTGGAGTGGACGTCCCGGGACAAATGTACCCGGTGAGCAGTTCTTC,CAWSGRPGTNVPGEQFF
TRBJ2-5,NA,TRBD2,TRBV14,TGTGCCAGCAGCCAGTGGGGAGGGCAAGAGACCCAGTACTTC,CASSQWGGQETQYF
TRBJ2-3,NA,NA,TRBV9,TGTGCCAGCAGCGCGTTCACCTATACAGATACGCAGTATTTT,CASSAFTYTDTQYF
TRBJ2-5,NA,TRBD2,TRBV5-4,TGTGCCAGCTCACGGACTAGCGGGGACAGCGGAGAGACCCAGTACTTC,CASSRTSGDSGETQYF
TRBJ2-6,NA,NA,TRBV14,TGTGCCAGCAGCCGGAAATTTCAGGGCCGCCCCAACTCTGGGGCCAACGTCCTGACTTTC,CASSRKFQGRPNSGANVLTF